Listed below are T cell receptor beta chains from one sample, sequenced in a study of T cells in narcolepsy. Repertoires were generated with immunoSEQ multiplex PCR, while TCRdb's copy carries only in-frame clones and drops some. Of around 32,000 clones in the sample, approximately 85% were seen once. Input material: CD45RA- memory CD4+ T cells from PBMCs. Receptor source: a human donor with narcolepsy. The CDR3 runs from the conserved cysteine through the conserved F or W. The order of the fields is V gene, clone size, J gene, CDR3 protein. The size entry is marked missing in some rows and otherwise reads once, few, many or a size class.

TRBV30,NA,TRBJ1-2,CAWSPFVGNYGYTF
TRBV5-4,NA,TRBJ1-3,CASSLEHSGNTIYF
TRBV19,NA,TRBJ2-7,CASSIGGTFSYEQYF
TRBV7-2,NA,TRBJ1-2,CASSSVVGSYGYTF
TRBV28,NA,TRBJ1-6,CASNSGFYNSPLHF
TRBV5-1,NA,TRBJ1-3,CASSRTGAGGNTIYF
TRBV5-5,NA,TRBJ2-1,CASSASGTSGEQFF
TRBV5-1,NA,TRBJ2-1,CASSLETSGGYEQFF
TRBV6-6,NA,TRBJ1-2,CASSLRTGSYGYTF
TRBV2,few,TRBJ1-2,CASSDSGGRGGYTF
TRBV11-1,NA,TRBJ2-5,CASSLEASGGSGETQYF
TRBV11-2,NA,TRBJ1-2,CASSRDRGNGYTF
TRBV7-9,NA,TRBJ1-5,CASSLGQRDQPQHF
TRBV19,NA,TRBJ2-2,CASSPPGTGELFF
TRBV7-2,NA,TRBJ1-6,CASSLDSPASYNSPLHF
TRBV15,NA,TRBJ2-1,CATSRAGGGGNEQFF
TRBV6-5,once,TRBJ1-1,CASSSIGQGMNTEAFF
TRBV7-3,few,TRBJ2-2,CASSSGLAGPFTGELFF
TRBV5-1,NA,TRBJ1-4,CASSQTTGFNEKLFF
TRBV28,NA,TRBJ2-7,CASSSSSYEQYF
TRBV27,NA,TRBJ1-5,CASSNTGGQLYSNQPQHF
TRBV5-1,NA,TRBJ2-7,CASSRGQGNYEQYF
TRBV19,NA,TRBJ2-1,CASRPGSGNYNEQFF
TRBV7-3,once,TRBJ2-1,CASSKTEQQNEQFF
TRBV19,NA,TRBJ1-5,CASSNREGGNQPQHF
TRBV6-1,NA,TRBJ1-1,CASSEVRTGTANTEAFF